These T cell receptor beta chains were read from a single sample in a study of blood T cells in healthy people across ages. TCRdb re-derived calls from the 5' RACE reads in MiXCR, one entry per CDR3 protein. Of 750,000 or so distinct CDR3 sequences in the sample, 20% to 30% are singletons; the top ten hold roughly 9%. The sample was also linked to a second study, of T cells of mothers and their children.

Sequencing was done on a sample of blood. These receptors were taken from a boy aged 5-17 years in good health. Both conserved end residues are part of each CDR3. The D gene is left open where the match is weak. Rows give clone size only sometimes, using once, few, many, or a class for an expanded clone.

>TRBJ2-7|TRBD1|TRBV27|few
TGTGCCAGCAGACTTGGCGGGACAGGGCTAGGCGAGCAGTACTTC
CASRLGGTGLGEQYF
>TRBJ2-5|.|TRBV10-3|few
TGTGCCATCAGTGAGTCTGAAGAGACCCAGTACTTC
CAISESEETQYF
>TRBJ2-7|.|TRBV7-6|few
TGTGCCAGCAGCCCCACGGGGCTACTGGAGCAGTACTTC
CASSPTGLLEQYF
>TRBJ2-2|TRBD2|TRBV29-1|.
TGCAGCGCCTTAGGACTAGCGGGATCGATCGGGGAGCTGTTTTTT
CSALGLAGSIGELFF
>TRBJ2-5|TRBD1|TRBV28|few
TGTGCCAGCAGTTTTTGGGCAGGGGGCTTCGGGAAAGAGACCCAGTACTTC
CASSFWAGGFGKETQYF
>TRBJ1-5|TRBD1|TRBV3-1|.
TGTGCCAGCAGCCAAGAAGCGGGGACAGGGGGTAATCAGCCCCAGCATTTT
CASSQEAGTGGNQPQHF
>TRBJ2-1|.|TRBV12-1|few
TGTGCCAGCAGCCACAACCTTAGCGGGAGCTCCTACAATGAGCAGTTCTTC
CASSHNLSGSSYNEQFF
>TRBJ2-1|.|TRBV12-3/TRBV12-4|.
TGTGCCAGCAGGCCAAACAGGGTAGGCAATGAGCAGTTCTTC
CASRPNRVGNEQFF
>TRBJ1-4|.|TRBV5-1|.
TGCGCCAGCAGCTTGGGCAGGACCCCCAGAAATGAAAAACTGTTTTTT
CASSLGRTPRNEKLFF
>TRBJ1-1|.|TRBV12-3/TRBV12-4|.
TGTGCCAGCAGTCTACAGATAACTGAAGCTTTCTTT
CASSLQITEAFF
>TRBJ2-7|.|TRBV7-2|few
TGTGCCAGCAGCTCCCTCCGGGGCTACGAGCAGTACTTC
CASSSLRGYEQYF
>TRBJ1-1|.|TRBV9|few
TGTGCCAGCAGCGTATCAGGTATGAACACTGAAGCTTTCTTT
CASSVSGMNTEAFF
>TRBJ1-2|.|TRBV29-1|few
TGCAGCGTTGAAGTGGATCACTATGGCTACACCTTC
CSVEVDHYGYTF
>TRBJ2-6|.|TRBV14|.
TGTGCCAGCAGCCAAGGGATCAAACAGCACTCTGGGGCCAACGTCCTGACTTTC
CASSQGIKQHSGANVLTF
>TRBJ1-6|.|TRBV11-1|.
TGTGCCAGCAGCTTTAAGGGAAGAGGGTCACCCCTCCACTTT
CASSFKGRGSPLHF
>TRBJ2-3|.|TRBV4-1|few
TGCGCCAGCAGCCCCGTAACTAGCACAGATACGCAGTATTTT
CASSPVTSTDTQYF
>TRBJ2-7|.|TRBV29-1|few
TGCAGCGTTGCCAACAGGGTAGTCCACGAGCAGTACTTC
CSVANRVVHEQYF
>TRBJ2-7|.|TRBV12-3/TRBV12-4|few
TGTGCCAGCAGTAGTCCCCTCGGGGGCGGCGAGCAGTACTTC
CASSSPLGGGEQYF
>TRBJ1-2|.|TRBV28|few
TGTGCCAGCAAGCCCCCGGGGTTTGACTATGGCTACACCTTC
CASKPPGFDYGYTF
>TRBJ2-1|.|TRBV6-2/TRBV6-3|.
TGTGCCAGCAGGGTGGAGGTAGCGGCTTACAATGAGCAGTTCTTC
CASRVEVAAYNEQFF
>TRBJ2-1|.|TRBV11-2|.
TGTGCCAGCAGCTTAGAAACGGGAGAGCACTACAATGAGCAGTTCTTC
CASSLETGEHYNEQFF
>TRBJ2-7|.|TRBV20-1|.
TGCAGTGCTAAGATCTCGTACGGAACCTACGAGCAGTACTTC
CSAKISYGTYEQYF
>TRBJ2-5|TRBD2|TRBV2|.
TGTGCCAGCAGCCCTAGCGGGAGAGGCTTGGAGACCCAGTACTTC
CASSPSGRGLETQYF
>TRBJ2-5|.|TRBV20-1|few
TGCAGTGTCCTCCCCCTCCAAGAGACCCAGTACTTC
CSVLPLQETQYF
>TRBJ2-1|TRBD2|TRBV11-2|.
TGTGCCAGCAGCTCCTCGACTAGCGGGCGATACAATGAGCAGTTCTTC
CASSSSTSGRYNEQFF
>TRBJ2-7|TRBD2|TRBV9|.
TGTGCCAGCAGCGCCACAGCGGGATCCCCCTACGAGCAGTACTTC
CASSATAGSPYEQYF
>TRBJ2-7|TRBD1|TRBV12-3/TRBV12-4|.
TGTGCCAGCAGTCAAACAGGGGTCAAATACTACGAGCAGTACTTC
CASSQTGVKYYEQYF
>TRBJ1-4|TRBD1|TRBV20-1|.
TGCAGTGCTAGAGATCTTGAGACAGGGAGTGAAAAACTGTTTTTT
CSARDLETGSEKLFF
>TRBJ2-7|.|TRBV18|.
TGTGCCAGCTCACCAGTGCCACAGACTAATGACGAGCAGTACTTC
CASSPVPQTNDEQYF
>TRBJ2-5|.|TRBV29-1|many
TGCAGCGTTGCAGGGGTTCAAGAGACCCAGTACTTC
CSVAGVQETQYF
>TRBJ2-5|TRBD2|TRBV28|.
TGTGCCAGCTTTCGGGAGGACCACCGGGACCAGTACTTC
CASFREDHRDQYF
>TRBJ2-3|TRBD1|TRBV9|once
TGTGCCAGCAGCGTAGGGACAGGGGTCGGACTCGGCACAGATACGCAGTATTTT
CASSVGTGVGLGTDTQYF
>TRBJ2-6|.|TRBV28|few
TGTGCCAGCAGTTCATACGGTCGCTCTGGGGCCAACGTCCTGACTTTC
CASSSYGRSGANVLTF
>TRBJ1-1|.|TRBV12-3/TRBV12-4|few
TGTGCCAGCAGCTCGACCGTCAGGGGAACTGAAGCTTTCTTT
CASSSTVRGTEAFF
>TRBJ2-7|TRBD2|TRBV6-5|.
TGTGCCAGCAGTTACTCGCGGGAGGGTTCCTACGAGCAGTACTTC
CASSYSREGSYEQYF
>TRBJ1-4|.|TRBV6-5|.
TGTGCAAGCCGTCGAAAGGGGAATGAAAAACTGTTTTTT
CASRRKGNEKLFF
>TRBJ1-2|TRBD1|TRBV9|.
TGTGCCAGCAGCGTAGGGAGGGGGCGAGGCTATGGCTACACCTTC
CASSVGRGRGYGYTF
>TRBJ2-3|.|TRBV28|many
TGTGCCAGCAGTACAGGGACAGATACGCAGTATTTT
CASSTGTDTQYF
>TRBJ2-5|.|TRBV12-3/TRBV12-4|.
TGTGCCAGCAGTCCTACGTTTCTTACAGGGAGAAAGACCCAGTACTTC
CASSPTFLTGRKTQYF
>TRBJ1-4|.|TRBV7-2|few
TGTGCCAGCAGCTTAGTGGGCTCTGAGAATGAAAAACTGTTTTTT
CASSLVGSENEKLFF
>TRBJ1-3|.|TRBV6-5|.
TGTGCCAGCAGTTACTCTTCGACGTATTCCTCTGGAAACACCATATATTTT
CASSYSSTYSSGNTIYF
>TRBJ1-4|.|TRBV5-1|.
TGCGCCAGCAGCTTGGACCTGGGACACGATGAAAAACTGTTTTTT
CASSLDLGHDEKLFF
>TRBJ2-7|TRBD1|TRBV14|few
TGTGCCAGCAGCAACCTACGGGACAGGGGGTCCGAGCAGTACTTC
CASSNLRDRGSEQYF
>TRBJ2-3|.|TRBV5-5|few
TGTGCCAGCAGCTTGGAGTGGGGGAGCATAGATACGCAGTATTTT
CASSLEWGSIDTQYF
>TRBJ2-3|.|TRBV2|once
TGTGCCAGCGGTGATGCGGGGCCTAGCACAGATACGCAGTATTTT
CASGDAGPSTDTQYF
>TRBJ2-5|.|TRBV29-1|.
TGCAGCGTTGTGGAAGGGGAGGAGACCCAGTACTTC
CSVVEGEETQYF
>TRBJ1-5|TRBD1|TRBV12-3/TRBV12-4|.
TGTGCCAGCAGTAGGGACAGGGGAGAGCCCCAGCATTTT
CASSRDRGEPQHF
>TRBJ2-5|TRBD2|TRBV7-8|.
TGTGCCAGCAGCTTTGGAACCGGGGGGACGGAGACCCAGTACTTC
CASSFGTGGTETQYF
>TRBJ2-4|TRBD2|TRBV29-1|.
TGCAGCGTTGGCGGGGGAATGGGTTTAGCCAAAAACATTCAGTACTTC
CSVGGGMGLAKNIQYF
>TRBJ1-1|.|TRBV4-3|.
TGCGCCAGCAGCCGGATCATGAACACTGAAGCTTTCTTT
CASSRIMNTEAFF
>TRBJ2-6|.|TRBV19|.
TGTGCCAGTAGTATAGCCGAGGCCAACGTCCTGACTTTC
CASSIAEANVLTF
>TRBJ2-1|.|TRBV15|.
TGTGCCACCAGCAGCCCTCACCTGAGCTCCTACAATGAGCAGTTCTTC
CATSSPHLSSYNEQFF
>TRBJ2-7|.|TRBV5-1|.
TGCGCCAGCACGGACGGGATCGACGAGCAGTACTTC
CASTDGIDEQYF
>TRBJ1-4|TRBD1|TRBV7-9|few
TGTGCCAGCAGCGAGACAGGGATCGGTGAAAAACTGTTTTTT
CASSETGIGEKLFF
>TRBJ2-6|.|TRBV7-8|few
TGTGCCAGCAGCTTCTCCCAGGGGACGTTCGGGGGGGCCAACGTCCTGACTTTC
CASSFSQGTFGGANVLTF
>TRBJ1-4|.|TRBV3-1|.
TGTGCCAGCAGCCAAGGCATACGGAAACTGACCGCAACTAATGAAAAACTGTTTTTT
CASSQGIRKLTATNEKLFF